The sample holds a few counts of the clone carrying this T cell receptor beta chain. As yet, its antigen is unknown. This sample stems from a study of cytomegalovirus exposure and HLA in healthy donors. Study as a whole: Among 150 million to 200 million T cells, an earlier analysis found roughly 100 million unique TCR beta sequences. Study results and limitations: Immune exposure was documented only through CMV serostatus. In an earlier analysis, in roughly 600 donors, most V segments appeared productive either ~87% or ~30% of the time.

The V end lost 6 bases, the J end lost 3 bases, and 6 bases lay between the germline ends. The CDR3 loop spans 11 amino acids. Per germline, CDR1 SNHLY and CDR2 FYNNEI. The study sampled nominally healthy donors, though unrecorded immune exposures were likely. 60 Vbeta and 13 Jbeta primers were used in PCR. Here immunoSEQ multiplex PCR was the method, and the copy in TCRdb shows in-frame clones only, minus some. The table shows some 150,000 clones, with approximately 80% occurring only once. This chain joins TRBV2 and TRBJ2-7; no firm D call. The TCR comes from a woman under 40 in good health and CMV-seronegative. Material: PBMCs. The CDR3 DNA sequence: TGTGCCAGCAGCCGCTACTACGAGCAGTACTTC. Translation: CASSRYYEQYF.